This T cell receptor (beta chain) was observed in a study of T-cell memory formation after mild COVID-19. TCRdb re-derived calls from the 5' RACE reads in MiXCR, one entry per CDR3 protein. The repertoire includes 150,000 to 200,000 distinct CDR3 sequences, roughly 15% of them detected once, and 13% to 15% sits in the top ten. With 2 bases clipped from V and 6 bases from J, the junction kept 7 bases outside the gene matches. Germline loops: CDR1 MNHEY, CDR2 SVGEGT. The CDR3 has 14 amino acids. The TCR comes from an adult woman who had mild COVID-19 (a few samples of this study predate the infection). Cell type and time point are not known. V usage is TRBV6-2 or TRBV6-3 and J usage is TRBJ2-7; 7 bases match TRBD2. Sequencing used PBMCs or a T cell subset sorted from them (not recorded which). The DNA of the CDR3 is TGTGCCAGCAGTTACGGCGGGAGTATAGCCGAGCAGTACTTC. This translates into CASSYGGSIAEQYF.